This passage covers 7 T cell receptor beta chains from one sample sequenced in a study of T cells in Graves' hyperthyroidism and ophthalmopathy. Researchers amplified the TCR beta CDR3 regions from RNA transcripts. When the TCR CDR3 underwent first-round RT-PCR, the HTBI primer set was used. TCRdb reanalysed the multiplex PCR reads using MiXCR and keeps one entry per CDR3 protein. Of about 420,000 distinct CDR3 sequences detected, around a sixth appear once; the ten largest clones hold roughly 15%. The sequenced sample was blood. The receptors were sampled from a young woman with Graves' hyperthyroidism.

The chain combines TRBV20-1 with TRBJ1-4; D is ambiguous. From germline, CDR1 is DFQATT and CDR2 SNEGSKA (reference sequence). The CDR3 length is 14 residues. Deletions cut 3 bases from V and 0 bases from J, with 8 bases between. The CDR3 sequence: CSARFISTNEKLFF. The DNA for the CDR3 is TGCAGTGCTAGGTTCATTTCAACTAATGAAAAACTGTTTTTT.

This clonotype was seen at least ten times. The rearrangement uses TRBV28 and TRBJ2-1; unclear D gene. The germline CDR1 and CDR2 sequences are MDHEN and SYDVKM. V was shortened by 3 bases and J by 0 bases, with 12 bases between the two germline ends. CDR3 length: 16 residues. CDR3 protein: CASSFLGRGSYNEQFF. CDR3 nucleotides: TGTGCCAGCAGTTTTTTAGGACGTGGCTCCTACAATGAGCAGTTCTTC. Using reference TRBV28 and TRBJ2-1 for the parts outside the CDR3, the full variable domain is DVKVTQSSRYLVKRTGEKVFLECVQDMDHENMFWYRQDPGLGLRLIYFSYDVKMKEKGDIPEGYSVSREKKERFSLILESASTNQTSMYLCASSFLGRGSYNEQFFGPGTRLTVL.

The chain combines TRBV5-1 with TRBJ2-5; 10 nucleotides agree with TRBD1. The CDR3 is 14 amino acids. Germline CDR1 reads SGHRS; CDR2 reads YFSETQ. V shed 3 bases, J shed 5 bases, and the junction held 4 bases outside the gene matches. The CDR3 region is CASSSGQGMETQYF. The CDR3 region has the DNA TGCGCCAGCAGCTCGGGACAGGGGATGGAGACCCAGTACTTC.

CDR3 DNA sequence: TGTGCCAGCAGGGTCGAAAAGTGGGGAGAGACCCAGTACTTC. This sequence encodes CASRVEKWGETQYF. This chain connects TRBV6-2 or TRBV6-3 to TRBJ2-5; D ambiguous. The CDR3 is made up of 14 amino acids. V lost 6 bases and J lost 4, with 15 bases in between. Germline CDR1 reads MNHEY; CDR2 reads SVGEGT.

This clonotype was seen more than once but under ten times. The rearrangement links TRBV7-9 to TRBJ2-2, with a weak D call TRBD1 (5 bases). The CDR3 spans 17 residues. Germline V CDR1 and CDR2: SEHNR, FQNEAQ (reference sequence). V lost 5 bases and J 4 bases, leaving 20 bases between the germline ends. The CDR3 nucleotides read TGTGCCAGCAGCGAACTCAGGGTATTGATTGGCACCGGGGAGCTGTTTTTT. Its translation is CASSELRVLIGTGELFF.

This clonotype has more than one count but fewer than ten. The rearrangement joins TRBV7-9 to TRBJ2-3; D is perhaps TRBD2 (5 bases). The germline V gene encodes CDR1 SEHNR and CDR2 FQNEAQ (reference sequence). The CDR3 consists of 14 residues. Trimming pared 6 bases from V and 1 base from J, leaving 11 bases between. This chain's CDR3 is CASRPVGGTDTQYF. The CDR3 DNA reads TGTGCCAGCAGGCCCGTCGGGGGCACAGATACGCAGTATTTT.

This clonotype came up many times. V is TRBV5-1 and J is TRBJ1-1; unclear D gene. The V end was cut by 4 bases, the J end by 5 bases, with 12 bases between. From germline, CDR1 is SGHRS and CDR2 YFSETQ. The CDR3 covers 13 residues. The CDR3 DNA reads as TGCGCCAGCAGCGCGCTTAAAGTTACTGAAGCTTTCTTT. It yields the protein CASSALKVTEAFF.